This entry lists 6 T cell receptor beta chains sequenced from one sample in a study of T cells in Graves' hyperthyroidism and ophthalmopathy. Amplified TCR beta CDR3 regions came from RNA transcripts. HTBI primers were employed in a first-round RT-PCR of the TCR CDR3. A single record per CDR3 protein comes from TCRdb applying MiXCR to the multiplex PCR reads. The sample holds more than 300,000 distinct CDR3 sequences, more than 14% seen once. Material: blood. The receptors were sampled from a woman in her 30s with Graves' ophthalmopathy.

This clonotype has at least ten counts. V gene TRBV12-3 or TRBV12-4 combines with J gene TRBJ2-5; 8 positions match TRBD1. V shed 6 bases and J 2 bases; nucleotides not matched to a gene: 8. The CDR3 is 15 amino acids. CDR3 DNA: TGTGCCAGCAGGACTTCTGGACAGGGACAAGAGACCCAGTACTTC. Amino acid sequence: CASRTSGQGQETQYF.

The V call is TRBV30, the J call TRBJ1-1; D uncertain. The CDR3 runs to 11 residues. CDR1 and CDR2 (germline): GTSNPN, SVGIG (reference sequence). V shed 0 bases and J shed 11 bases, with 10 bases lying between them. As DNA, the CDR3 is TGTGCCTGGAGTGTACGTATCGAGGCTTTCTTT. Translated, it gives CAWSVRIEAFF.

Concerning this clonotype itself: This may come from a read error, since a much larger clone is one base off. The CDR3 carries no conserved terminal phenylalanine or tryptophan, so it likely arises from a read error. This chain joins TRBV5-6 and TRBJ2-2; D may be TRBD1 (5 bases). The CDR3 sequence is 16 residues long. V lost 5 bases and J lost 1, with 15 bases in between. Germline CDR1 SGHDT, CDR2 YYEEEE. CDR3 in amino acids: CASRFSRGRNTGELFS. CDR3 sequence (DNA): TGTGCCAGCAGATTCTCAAGGGGCCGGAACACCGGGGAGCTGTTTTCT.

This clonotype was observed at least ten times. The V call is TRBV2, the J call TRBJ1-1; D is uncertain. Germline CDR1 SNHLY, CDR2 FYNNEI. The CDR3 loop spans 12 amino acids. V was clipped by 1 base and J by 11 bases, with 11 bases between them. The CDR3 DNA sequence: TGTGCCAGCAGTGAAGGTTTGGGTGGCGCTTTCTTT. Protein sequence: CASSEGLGGAFF.

This clonotype was recorded many times. The rearrangement uses TRBV28 and TRBJ1-2; 7 bases are a match to TRBD1. Germline trimming cut 6 bases from V and 7 bases from J; bases unmatched to any gene: 11. This CDR3 comprises 14 residues. Per germline, CDR1 MDHEN and CDR2 SYDVKM. CDR3 sequence (DNA): TGTGCCAGCAGGGTTACAGGGGTTGCTGGTGGCTACACCTTC. Translated: CASRVTGVAGGYTF.

In this sample, this clonotype turned up many times. The J gene is TRBJ2-1, the V gene TRBV20-1; D is undetermined. The ends were cut back, 6 bases at V and 4 bases at J, with 13 bases in the middle. Germline CDR1 and CDR2: DFQATT and SNEGSKA (reference sequence). This CDR3 comprises 13 residues. The CDR3 protein is CSASLDAYNEQFF. The CDR3 region has the DNA TGCAGTGCCTCCCTAGACGCGTACAATGAGCAGTTCTTC.